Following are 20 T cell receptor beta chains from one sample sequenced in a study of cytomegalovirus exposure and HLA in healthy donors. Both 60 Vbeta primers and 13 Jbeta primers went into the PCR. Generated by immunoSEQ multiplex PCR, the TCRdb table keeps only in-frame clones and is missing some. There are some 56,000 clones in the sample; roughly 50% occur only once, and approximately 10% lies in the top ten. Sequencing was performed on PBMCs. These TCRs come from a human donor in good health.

CDR3 nucleotide sequence: TGTGCCAGCCAAACTCCTAGCGGGGGGTCCTACGAGCAGTACTTC. It encodes CASQTPSGGSYEQYF. The chain links TRBV6-5 to TRBJ2-5; 11 bases fit TRBD2. The DNA end is more similar to TRBJ2-7, so the J call may be wrong. Germline V gene sequence: CDR1 MNHEY, CDR2 SVGAGI. CDR3 length: 15 residues.

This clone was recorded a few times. This chain's CDR3 is CASQRGGANEQFF. The CDR3 DNA reads as TGTGCCAGCCAGCGGGGGGGCGCCAATGAGCAGTTCTTC. The V and J genes are TRBV6-5 and TRBJ2-1, with 10 bases aligning to TRBD2. J lost 6 bases, V lost 8 bases, and 4 bases had no gene match. Germline CDR1 MNHEY, CDR2 SVGAGI. This CDR3 has 13 amino acids.

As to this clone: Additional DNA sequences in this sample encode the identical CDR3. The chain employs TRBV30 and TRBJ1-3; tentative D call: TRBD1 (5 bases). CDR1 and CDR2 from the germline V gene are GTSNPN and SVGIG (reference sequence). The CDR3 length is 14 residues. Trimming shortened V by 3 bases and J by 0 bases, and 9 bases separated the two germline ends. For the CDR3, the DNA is TGTGCCTGGAGGGCGGGGGGCTCTGGAAACACCATATATTTT. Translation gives CAWRAGGSGNTIYF. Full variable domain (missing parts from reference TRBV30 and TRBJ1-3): SQTIHQWPATLVQPVGSPLSLECTVEGTSNPNLYWYRQAAGRGLQLLFYSVGIGQISSEVPQNLSASRPQDRQFILSSKKLLLSDSGFYLCAWRAGGSGNTIYFGEGSWLTVV.

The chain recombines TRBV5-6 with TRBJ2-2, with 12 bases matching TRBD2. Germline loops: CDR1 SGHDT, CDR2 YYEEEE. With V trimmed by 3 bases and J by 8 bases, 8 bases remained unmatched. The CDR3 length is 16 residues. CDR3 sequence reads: CASSSSGGALGGELFF. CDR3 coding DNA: TGTGCCAGCAGCTCTAGCGGGGGGGCCTTGGGGGGGGAGCTGTTTTTT.

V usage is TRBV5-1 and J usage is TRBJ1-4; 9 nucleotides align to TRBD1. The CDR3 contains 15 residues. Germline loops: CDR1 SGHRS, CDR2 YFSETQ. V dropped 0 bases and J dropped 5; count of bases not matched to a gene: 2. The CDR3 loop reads CASSLDRGRNEKLFF. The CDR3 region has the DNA TGCGCCAGCAGCTTGGACAGGGGGCGGAATGAAAAACTGTTTTTT.

The CDR3: CASSTRTGRRDNSPLHF. The CDR3 DNA sequence: TGTGCCAGCAGCACACGGACAGGGCGGAGAGATAATTCACCCCTCCACTTT. This sequence joins TRBV7-3 and TRBJ1-6; 8 bases fit TRBD1. Germline CDR1 is SGHTA and CDR2 is FQGTGA. Trimming removed 5 bases from V and 5 bases from J; junction bases left unmatched: 11. The CDR3 is 17 residues long.

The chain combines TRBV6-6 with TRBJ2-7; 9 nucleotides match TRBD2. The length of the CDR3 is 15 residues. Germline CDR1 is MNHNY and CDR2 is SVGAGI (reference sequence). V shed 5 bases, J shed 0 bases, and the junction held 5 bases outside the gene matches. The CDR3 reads CASSDSGGRSYEQYF. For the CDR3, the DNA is TGTGCCAGCAGTGACAGCGGGGGGCGCTCCTACGAGCAGTACTTC.

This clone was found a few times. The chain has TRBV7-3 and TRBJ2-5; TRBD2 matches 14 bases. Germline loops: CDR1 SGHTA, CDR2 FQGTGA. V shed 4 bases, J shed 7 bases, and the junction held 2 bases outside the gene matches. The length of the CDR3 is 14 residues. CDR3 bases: TGTGCCAGCAGCTCCGGACTAGCGGGGGGGACCCAGTACTTC. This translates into CASSSGLAGGTQYF.

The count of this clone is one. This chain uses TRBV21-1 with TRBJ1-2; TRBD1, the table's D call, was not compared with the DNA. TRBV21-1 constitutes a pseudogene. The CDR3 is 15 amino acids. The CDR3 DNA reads TGTGCCAGCAGCCCCGACAGGGCCCCCCGCTATGGCTACACCTTC. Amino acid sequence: CASSPDRAPRYGYTF.

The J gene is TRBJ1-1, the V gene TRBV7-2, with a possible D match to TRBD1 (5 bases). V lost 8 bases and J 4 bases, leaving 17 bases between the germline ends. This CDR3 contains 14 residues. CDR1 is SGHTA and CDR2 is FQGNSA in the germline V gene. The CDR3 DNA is TGTGCCAGCCGGGTGGGGACCGGGGGCACTGAAGCTTTCTTT. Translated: CASRVGTGGTEAFF.

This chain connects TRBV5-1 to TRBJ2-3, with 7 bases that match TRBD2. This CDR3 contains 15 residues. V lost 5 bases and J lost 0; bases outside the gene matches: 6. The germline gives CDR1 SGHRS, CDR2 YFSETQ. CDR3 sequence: CASSPLAESTDTQYF. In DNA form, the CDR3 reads TGCGCCAGCAGTCCTCTAGCGGAGAGCACAGATACGCAGTATTTT.

In DNA form, the CDR3 reads TGTGCCAGCAGCCCAGGGTCTGGGGCCAACGTCCTGACTTTC. Encoded protein: CASSPGSGANVLTF. This chain links TRBV11-3 with TRBJ2-6; perhaps TRBD1 as D (5 bases). Trimming shortened V by 5 bases and J by 1 base, and 6 bases separated the two germline ends. This CDR3 has 14 amino acids. Germline-derived CDR1 and CDR2 are SGHNT and YENEEA.

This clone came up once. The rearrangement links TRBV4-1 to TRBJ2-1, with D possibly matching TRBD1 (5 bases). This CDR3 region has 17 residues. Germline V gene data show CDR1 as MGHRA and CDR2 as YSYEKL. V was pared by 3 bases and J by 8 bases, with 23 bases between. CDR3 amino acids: CASSQRFLQTTVDEQFF. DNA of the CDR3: TGCGCCAGCAGCCAGAGATTCTTGCAAACGACAGTGGATGAGCAGTTCTTC.

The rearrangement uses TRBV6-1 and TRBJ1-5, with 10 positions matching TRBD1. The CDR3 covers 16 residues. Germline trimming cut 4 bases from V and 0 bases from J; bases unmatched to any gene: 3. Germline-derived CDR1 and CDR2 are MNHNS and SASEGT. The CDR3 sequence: CASSGDRGYSNQPQHF. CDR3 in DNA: TGTGCCAGCAGTGGGGACAGGGGATATAGCAATCAGCCCCAGCATTTT.

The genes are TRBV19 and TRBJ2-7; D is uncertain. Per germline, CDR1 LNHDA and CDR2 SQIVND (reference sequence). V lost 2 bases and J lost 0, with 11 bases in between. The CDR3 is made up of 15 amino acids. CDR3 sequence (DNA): TGTGCCAGTAGTATATTTGGAACAGACTCCTACGAGCAGTACTTC. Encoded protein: CASSIFGTDSYEQYF. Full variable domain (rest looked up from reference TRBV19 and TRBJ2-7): DGGITQSPKYLFRKEGQNVTLSCEQNLNHDAMYWYRQDPGQGLRLIYYSQIVNDFQKGDIAEGYSVSREKKESFPLTVTSAQKNPTAFYLCASSIFGTDSYEQYFGPGTRLTVT.

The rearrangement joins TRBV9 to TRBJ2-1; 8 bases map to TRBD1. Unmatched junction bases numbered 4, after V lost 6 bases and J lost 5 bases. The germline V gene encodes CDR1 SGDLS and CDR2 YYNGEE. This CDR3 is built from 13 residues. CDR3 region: CASTKDRDNEQFF. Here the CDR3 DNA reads TGTGCCAGCACTAAGGACAGGGACAATGAGCAGTTCTTC.

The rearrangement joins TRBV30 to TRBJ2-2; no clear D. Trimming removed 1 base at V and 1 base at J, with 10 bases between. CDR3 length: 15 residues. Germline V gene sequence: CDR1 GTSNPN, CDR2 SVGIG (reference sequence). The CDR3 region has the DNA TGTGCCTGGAGTGCTGGGCGTTGGAACACCGGGGAGCTGTTTTTT. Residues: CAWSAGRWNTGELFF.

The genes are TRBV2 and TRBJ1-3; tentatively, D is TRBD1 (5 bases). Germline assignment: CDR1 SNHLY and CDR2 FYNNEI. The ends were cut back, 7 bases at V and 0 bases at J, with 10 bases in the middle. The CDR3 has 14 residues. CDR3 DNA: TGTGCCAGCAAGCAGGGCCTCTCTGGAAACACCATATATTTT. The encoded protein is CASKQGLSGNTIYF.

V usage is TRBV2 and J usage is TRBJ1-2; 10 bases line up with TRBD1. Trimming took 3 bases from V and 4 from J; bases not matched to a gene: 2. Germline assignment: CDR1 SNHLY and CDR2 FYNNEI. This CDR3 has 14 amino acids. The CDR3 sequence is CASSETGGGYGYTF. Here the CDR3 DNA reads TGTGCCAGCAGTGAGACAGGGGGCGGCTATGGCTACACCTTC.

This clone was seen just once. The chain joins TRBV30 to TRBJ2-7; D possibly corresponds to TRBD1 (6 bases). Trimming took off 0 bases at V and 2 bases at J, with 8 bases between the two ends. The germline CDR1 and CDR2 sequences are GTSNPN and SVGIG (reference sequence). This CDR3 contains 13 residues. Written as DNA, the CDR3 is TGTGCCTGGAGTGTACAGGGCACCTACGAGCAGTACTTC. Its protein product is CAWSVQGTYEQYF.